The 18 T cell receptor beta chains below all came from one sample that was sequenced in a study of graft-versus-host responses after intestinal transplantation. Sequenced by immunoSEQ multiplex PCR; TCRdb stores in-frame clones only, minus some. The profile covers over 65,000 clones, with 91% appearing a single time and 0.1% taken by the ten largest. Their recognized antigens are unknown. The material sequenced was unstimulated CD4+ T cells sorted from spleen or lymph node cells, taken before intestinal transplant. Receptors were obtained from a human donor who received an intestinal transplant.

This clone was recorded a few times. The chain combines TRBV4-3 with TRBJ2-7; possible D gene TRBD2, 6 bases. CDR1 and CDR2 from the germline V gene are LGHNA and YSLEER. V was shortened by 1 base and J by 1 base, with 11 bases between the two germline ends. The CDR3 sequence is 15 residues long. The chain's CDR3 is CASSQVRGLSYEQYF. The CDR3 DNA is TGCGCCAGCAGCCAAGTAAGGGGACTTTCCTACGAGCAGTACTTC.

The gene calls are TRBV20-1 and TRBJ1-1; D not certain. Germline loops: CDR1 DFQATT, CDR2 SNEGSKA (reference sequence). Trimming left V 3 bases short and J 5 bases short, with 7 bases between. The CDR3 totals 11 residues. The CDR3: CSARRSTEAFF. The CDR3 DNA follows: TGCAGTGCTAGGAGGTCGACTGAAGCTTTCTTT.

This chain joins TRBV19 and TRBJ2-5; D is possibly TRBD2 (7 bases). Trimming pared 6 bases from V and 5 bases from J, leaving 13 bases between. This CDR3 region has 13 residues. Germline V CDR1 and CDR2: LNHDA, SQIVND (reference sequence). The CDR3 is CASRRGGTETQYF. The CDR3 region has the DNA TGTGCCAGTAGAAGGGGGGGGACGGAGACCCAGTACTTC.

The V and J genes are TRBV5-4 and TRBJ2-3, with D possibly TRBD2 on 6 matching bases. The CDR3 loop spans 14 amino acids. Trimming took off 7 bases at V and 1 base at J, with 13 bases between the two ends. Germline V gene sequence: CDR1 SGHNT, CDR2 YYREEE (reference sequence). DNA of the CDR3: TGTGCCAGCGGGACTCTGTCTGGCACAGATACGCAGTATTTT. Its translation: CASGTLSGTDTQYF.

The V gene is TRBV12-5, the J gene TRBJ1-1, with D unresolved. V was shortened by 5 bases and J by 1 base, with 14 bases between the two germline ends. CDR1 LGHNT and CDR2 FRNRAP come from the germline V gene. CDR3 size: 15 residues. The CDR3 spells CASGPSLTQNTEAFF. The CDR3 DNA is TGTGCTAGTGGTCCCTCACTGACTCAGAACACTGAAGCTTTCTTT.

The chain uses TRBV6-6 and TRBJ1-1; no definite D call. CDR3 size: 13 residues. V was shortened by 4 bases and J by 2 bases, with 8 bases between the two germline ends. CDR1 MNHNY and CDR2 SVGAGI come from the germline V gene (reference sequence). The CDR3 DNA reads TGTGCCAGCAGTTTCCAACTAAACACTGAAGCTTTCTTT. Translation gives CASSFQLNTEAFF.

This chain joins TRBV7-9 and TRBJ2-7; 7 bases are shared with TRBD1. The V gene's germline CDR1 is SEHNR and CDR2 FQNEAQ (reference sequence). The CDR3 has 14 amino acids. V was clipped by 0 bases and J by 4 bases; unmatched bases: 3. CDR3 amino acids: CASSLAGTAYEQYF. The CDR3 DNA reads TGTGCCAGCAGCTTAGCCGGGACAGCTTACGAGCAGTACTTC. Looking up the rest from reference TRBV7-9 and TRBJ2-7 gives the full variable domain: DTGVSQNPRHKITKRGQNVTFRCDPISEHNRLYWYRQTLGQGPEFLTYFQNEAQLEKSRLLSDRFSAERPKGSFSTLEIQRTEQGDSAMYLCASSLAGTAYEQYFGPGTRLTVT.

V is TRBV27 and J is TRBJ2-7; 10 bases map to TRBD2. The CDR3 runs to 14 residues. Per germline, CDR1 MNHEY and CDR2 SMNVEV (reference sequence). The trim removed 10 bases at V and 3 bases at J, leaving 9 bases unmatched. In nucleotides, the CDR3 is TGTGCCACCAAACTAGCGGGGTTACACTACGAGCAGTACTTC. Encoded protein: CATKLAGLHYEQYF.

The gene calls are TRBV19 and TRBJ1-4, with D uncertain. CDR3 length: 18 amino acids. In germline, CDR1 is LNHDA, CDR2 SQIVND (reference sequence). V lost 0 bases and J 5 bases, leaving 19 bases between the germline ends. CDR3 bases: TGTGCCAGTAGTATAGAATCCTACGCGGCAGCCCGCAATGAAAAACTGTTTTTT. The encoded protein is CASSIESYAAARNEKLFF.

This chain uses TRBV19 with TRBJ1-3; TRBD1 agrees at 7 bases. Unmatched junction bases numbered 7, after V lost 5 bases and J lost 0 bases. Germline CDR1 reads LNHDA; CDR2 reads SQIVND (reference sequence). This CDR3 contains 16 residues. The CDR3 region has the DNA TGTGCCAGTAGTGTCCTCCAGGGGGACTCTGGAAACACCATATATTTT. Protein sequence: CASSVLQGDSGNTIYF.

CDR3 nucleotide sequence: TGTGCCAGCAGCTTTTCCCCGGGGAATGAGCAGTTCTTC. Its translation is CASSFSPGNEQFF. The chain couples TRBV7-8 to TRBJ2-1; TRBD2 is a possible D gene (5 bases). Trimming shortened V by 3 bases and J by 7 bases, and 10 bases separated the two germline ends. There are 13 residues in the CDR3. Germline loops: CDR1 SGHVS, CDR2 FQNEAQ. Together with reference TRBV7-8 and TRBJ2-1, the CDR3 gives the full variable domain: GAGVSQSPRYKVAKRGQDVALRCDPISGHVSLFWYQQALGQGPEFLTYFQNEAQLDKSGLPSDRFFAERPEGSVSTLKIQRTQQEDSAVYLCASSFSPGNEQFFGPGTRLTVL.

This chain links TRBV19 with TRBJ1-4; TRBD1 matches at 8 bases. Germline CDR1 LNHDA, CDR2 SQIVND (reference sequence). The junction had 13 bases not matched to a gene; V was cut back by 10 bases and J by 3 bases. The CDR3 is 16 residues long. CDR3 nucleotides: TGTGCCACTCCCGGGACAGGATCGAGGGCTAATGAAAAACTGTTTTTT. This sequence encodes CATPGTGSRANEKLFF.

This clone was recorded only once. This chain connects TRBV12-5 to TRBJ2-3, with 8 bases that match TRBD2. The CDR3 runs 17 residues. The trim removed 0 bases at V and 1 base at J, leaving 6 bases unmatched. CDR1 and CDR2 from the germline V gene are LGHNT and FRNRAP. The CDR3 reads CASGLVPRGGRTDTQYF. The CDR3 region has the DNA TGTGCTAGTGGTTTGGTACCGCGCGGGGGGCGCACAGATACGCAGTATTTT.

The chain couples TRBV25-1 to TRBJ1-1; the match to TRBD1 covers 8 bases. In germline, CDR1 is MGHDK, CDR2 SYGVNS. V shed 3 bases and J 3 bases; nucleotides not matched to a gene: 6. The CDR3 has 15 residues. The DNA for the CDR3 is TGTGCCAGCAGTGACGCCGGGACAGGCTACACTGAAGCTTTCTTT. It encodes CASSDAGTGYTEAFF.

The rearrangement uses TRBV5-1 and TRBJ1-4, with a weak D call TRBD1 (6 bases). CDR3 length: 16 residues. V lost 0 bases and J 0 bases, leaving 9 bases between the germline ends. In germline, CDR1 is SGHRS, CDR2 YFSETQ. The CDR3 is CASSLEGVATNEKLFF. CDR3 sequence (DNA): TGCGCCAGCAGCTTGGAGGGGGTCGCAACTAATGAAAAACTGTTTTTT.

The chain links TRBV7-2 to TRBJ1-1; D gene uncertain. V lost 1 base, J lost 7 bases, and 10 bases lay in between. CDR3 length: 13 amino acids. Per germline, CDR1 SGHTA and CDR2 FQGNSA. CDR3 protein: CASSLESRVEAFF. CDR3 nucleotides: TGTGCCAGCAGCTTAGAGTCCCGGGTTGAAGCTTTCTTT.

The chain couples TRBV7-6 to TRBJ2-5; TRBD2 matches 15 bases. Germline V lookup: CDR1 SGHVS, CDR2 FNYEAQ. This CDR3 is 15 amino acids long. Trimming removed 5 bases from V and 12 bases from J; junction bases left unmatched: 10. In nucleotides, the CDR3 is TGTGCCAGCAGCATTCCGGGACTAGCGGGGGGTGAGGAGTACTTC. Amino acids: CASSIPGLAGGEEYF.

For this clone: In the same sample, other DNA sequences code for this CDR3. The chain employs TRBV9 and TRBJ2-7; 12 bases are shared with TRBD1. The junction had 3 bases not matched to a gene; V was cut back by 4 bases and J by 4 bases. Germline assignment: CDR1 SGDLS and CDR2 YYNGEE. This CDR3 contains 14 residues. This CDR3 is CASSPGQGAYEQYF. DNA of the CDR3: TGTGCCAGCAGCCCGGGACAGGGGGCTTACGAGCAGTACTTC. The full variable domain, completed using reference TRBV9 and TRBJ2-7, is DSGVTQTPKHLITATGQRVTLRCSPRSGDLSVYWYQQSLDQGLQFLIQYYNGEERAKGNILERFSAQQFPDLHSELNLSSLELGDSALYFCASSPGQGAYEQYFGPGTRLTVT.